The T cell receptor (beta chain) under discussion was sequenced for a study of T cell responses to AZD1222 COVID-19 vaccine. Study observations and caveats: Baseline seropositives among AZD1222 recipients totaled only 5 or 6. Clonal diversity was possibly underestimated, and white British individuals and females predominated among donors. The span of vaccine-associated CD4 TCRs extended across spike, with dominance at 160-218 and 743-854. Spike-specific TCR breadth and depth both grew after two AZD1222 doses.

Clones were sequenced by immunoSEQ multiplex PCR, and TCRdb holds only the in-frame ones, with some missing. The top ten clones hold roughly 1.4% of a sample with roughly 200,000 clones, around 92% of them seen once. Turning to this clone: The antigen is undetermined.

Germline CDR1 WSHSY, CDR2 SAAADI. V lost 3 bases to trimming and J lost 0 bases, with 12 bases between them. This CDR3 region has 15 residues. The chain employs TRBV10-2 and TRBJ2-7; D ambiguous. The TCR originated in an adult in good health. The material sequenced was peripheral blood, taken on day 0 of AZD1222 vaccination. The CDR3 is CASSDPGSPSYEQYF. CDR3 nucleotide sequence: TGCGCCAGCAGTGACCCTGGCTCCCCCTCCTACGAGCAGTACTTC.